Shown below are 8 T cell receptor beta chains from a single sample sequenced in a study of T-cell memory formation after mild COVID-19. TCRdb processed the 5' RACE reads anew with MiXCR; each CDR3 protein has one entry. Counted here are approximately 290,000 distinct CDR3 sequences, roughly 21% occurring once; the ten biggest clones make up under 25%. Sequencing was carried out using PBMCs or a T cell subset sorted from them (not recorded which). Source of these receptors: a man between 18 and 35 years old who had mild COVID-19 (a few samples of this study predate the infection). Cell type and time point are not known.

The J gene is TRBJ1-5, the V gene TRBV9; 7 nucleotides line up with TRBD1. The CDR3 covers 14 residues. CDR1 is SGDLS and CDR2 is YYNGEE in the germline V gene. V shed 3 bases and J 6 bases; nucleotides not matched to a gene: 6. CDR3 sequence (DNA): TGTGCCAGCAGCGCCGAGGGGGCCAGTCAGCCCCAGCATTTT. This encodes CASSAEGASQPQHF. Filled out from reference TRBV9 and TRBJ1-5, the complete variable domain reads DSGVTQTPKHLITATGQRVTLRCSPRSGDLSVYWYQQSLDQGLQFLIQYYNGEERAKGNILERFSAQQFPDLHSELNLSSLELGDSALYFCASSAEGASQPQHFGDGTRLSIL.

This clonotype was seen a handful of times. The chain recombines TRBV9 with TRBJ2-5, with 11 bases identical to TRBD2. V gave up 6 bases and J gave up 5 bases; unmatched junction bases: 12. Germline loops: CDR1 SGDLS, CDR2 YYNGEE. The CDR3 contains 16 residues. CDR3 DNA sequence: TGTGCCAGCACCACCTTGGAACTAGCGGGGGTGGAGACCCAGTACTTC. This gives the protein CASTTLELAGVETQYF.

The chain employs TRBV13 and TRBJ2-1; TRBD1 agrees at 7 bases. CDR3 size: 16 residues. V trimming: 4 bases; J trimming: 0 bases; junction bases outside the gene matches: 6. The germline gives CDR1 PRHDT, CDR2 FYEKMQ (reference sequence). CDR3 bases: TGTGCCAGCAGCTCGGGGACAGAGCGCTCCTACAATGAGCAGTTCTTC. This encodes CASSSGTERSYNEQFF.

Note on this clonotype: The junction departs from the called germline gene at one end, perhaps through a read error. This sequence joins TRBV5-6 and TRBJ2-5; the D gene is possibly TRBD1 (6 bases). The germline V gene has CDR1 SGHDT and CDR2 YYEEEE. CDR3 length equals 13 residues. CDR3 sequence reads: CASSLGAGDLPGF. CDR3 in DNA: TGTGCCAGCAGCTTGGGGGCAGGGGACCTCCCCGGCTTC.

This clonotype was counted a few times. V usage is TRBV7-2 and J usage is TRBJ1-3; unclear D gene. Per the germline V gene, CDR1 is SGHTA and CDR2 is FQGNSA. The CDR3 has 15 amino acids. V lost 3 bases, J lost 0 bases, and 9 bases lay in between. The CDR3 loop reads CASSLDGSSGNTIYF. The CDR3 DNA is TGTGCCAGCAGCTTGGACGGCAGCTCTGGAAACACCATATATTTT. The complete variable domain, with remaining parts taken from reference TRBV7-2 and TRBJ1-3, reads GAGVSQSPSNKVTEKGKDVELRCDPISGHTALYWYRQSLGQGLEFLIYFQGNSAPDKSGLPSDRFSAERTGGSVSTLTIQRTQQEDSAVYLCASSLDGSSGNTIYFGEGSWLTVV.

The gene calls are TRBV7-6 and TRBJ2-1; the match to TRBD2 covers 8 bases. V shed 0 bases and J 0 bases; nucleotides not matched to a gene: 4. This CDR3 region has 17 residues. Looked up from germline, CDR1 is SGHVS and CDR2 is FNYEAQ. CDR3 bases: TGTGCCAGCAGCTTAGCGAGCGGGGGAAGCTCCTACAATGAGCAGTTCTTC. Its protein is CASSLASGGSSYNEQFF.

The chain uses TRBV9 and TRBJ2-1, with TRBD1 identical over 8 bases. The CDR3 has 14 amino acids. Germline trimming cut 0 bases from V and 10 bases from J; bases unmatched to any gene: 6. The germline V gene has CDR1 SGDLS and CDR2 YYNGEE. CDR3 protein: CASSVGQGAEEQFF. CDR3 coding DNA: TGTGCCAGCAGCGTAGGTCAGGGGGCGGAGGAGCAGTTCTTC.

This clonotype came up a few times. The V gene is TRBV5-1, the J gene TRBJ2-3, with a possible D match to TRBD2 (5 bases). The CDR3 loop spans 16 amino acids. V was clipped by 4 bases and J by 2 bases, with 17 bases between them. Germline V gene sequence: CDR1 SGHRS, CDR2 YFSETQ. CDR3 in DNA: TGCGCCAGCAGCCCCCCCCGGGATCCCTACACAGATACGCAGTATTTT. Residues: CASSPPRDPYTDTQYF.